These 10 T cell receptor beta chains came from one sample sequenced in a study of CD4+ T cells in melanoma (dated by TCRdb to about 2022). Receptor libraries were prepared by the immunoSEQ multiplex PCR assay. The source is immuneACCESS, and TCRdb retained only in-frame sequences with V and J called. Part of the clones is not carried over; for the studies checked, unresolved V genes explain less than half of this, and the remainder is unexplained. The sample yields tens of thousands of clones; nearly 70% were counted once. The ten top clones hold approximately 5% of the sample. The material sequenced was tumor tissue. The receptors come from a human donor with melanoma.

The V gene is TRBV7-6, the J gene TRBJ1-4; D remains ambiguous. The CDR3 is made up of 15 amino acids. Trimming took 5 bases from V and 5 from J, leaving 15 bases between them. Germline-derived CDR1 and CDR2 are SGHVS and FNYEAQ. CDR3 in DNA: TGTGCCAGCAGCCTAGACACAGACCTGAATGAAAAACTGTTTTTT. Translated: CASSLDTDLNEKLFF.

Only a few counts were recorded for this clone. The chain is built from TRBV4-1 and TRBJ1-4; D not certain. CDR1 and CDR2 (germline): MGHRA, YSYEKL. The CDR3 has 15 residues. V dropped 1 base and J dropped 0 bases, with 6 bases sitting between them. The CDR3 sequence: CASSQASTTNEKLFF. CDR3 DNA: TGCGCCAGCAGCCAAGCTAGCACAACTAATGAAAAACTGTTTTTT.

The genes are TRBV7-2 and TRBJ1-3; the D gene is possibly TRBD1 (6 bases). CDR1 SGHTA and CDR2 FQGNSA come from the germline V gene. CDR3 length: 16 amino acids. Trimming took 3 bases from V and 1 from J, leaving 13 bases between them. The CDR3 DNA is TGTGCCAGCAGCTTTATACAGGGTCAATCTGGAAACACCATATATTTT. It translates to CASSFIQGQSGNTIYF.

The V call is TRBV7-9, the J call TRBJ2-7; 7 bases are shared with TRBD1. The V gene's germline CDR1 is SEHNR and CDR2 FQNEAQ (reference sequence). The CDR3 is made up of 14 amino acids. V trimming: 4 bases; J trimming: 3 bases; junction bases outside the gene matches: 6. The CDR3 DNA follows: TGTGCCAGCAGCTCACCGGGACAGATCTACGAGCAGTACTTC. It translates to CASSSPGQIYEQYF. The whole variable domain, remainder taken from reference TRBV7-9 and TRBJ2-7, is DTGVSQNPRHKITKRGQNVTFRCDPISEHNRLYWYRQTLGQGPEFLTYFQNEAQLEKSRLLSDRFSAERPKGSFSTLEIQRTEQGDSAMYLCASSSPGQIYEQYFGPGTRLTVT.

This clone was seen a few times. The chain is built from TRBV2 and TRBJ1-4; D gene unclear. Trimming removed 3 bases from V and 4 bases from J, with 6 bases in between. This CDR3 spans 13 amino acids. CDR1 is SNHLY and CDR2 is FYNNEI in the germline V gene. Here the CDR3 reads CASSDGLNEKLFF. CDR3 coding DNA: TGTGCCAGCAGTGACGGTCTTAATGAAAAACTGTTTTTT. The full variable domain, completed using reference TRBV2 and TRBJ1-4, is EPEVTQTPSHQVTQMGQEVILRCVPISNHLYFYWYRQILGQKVEFLVSFYNNEISEKSEIFDDQFSVERPDGSNFTLKIRSTKLEDSAMYFCASSDGLNEKLFFGSGTQLSVL.

The rearrangement links TRBV4-3 to TRBJ1-2; possibly TRBD1 for D (5 bases). The CDR3 totals 16 residues. V lost 0 bases and J lost 3, with 14 bases in between. In germline, CDR1 is LGHNA, CDR2 YSLEER. The CDR3 protein is CASSQDPDTVYYGYTF. The CDR3 nucleotides are TGCGCCAGCAGCCAAGACCCGGACACCGTCTACTATGGCTACACCTTC.

V and J are TRBV19 and TRBJ2-5; 7 bases are a match to TRBD1. The CDR3 extends over 13 amino acids. The trim removed 3 bases at V and 5 bases at J, leaving 3 bases unmatched. Germline-derived CDR1 and CDR2 are LNHDA and SQIVND (reference sequence). DNA for the CDR3: TGTGCCAGTAGTATTGACAGGGCCGAGACCCAGTACTTC. Its protein is CASSIDRAETQYF.

By share, this clone counts as medium-sized (0.01 to 0.1%). The chain carries TRBV2 and TRBJ1-1; possibly TRBD1 for D (6 bases). CDR3 length: 16 amino acids. CDR1 is SNHLY, CDR2 FYNNEI, per germline. The V end lost 6 bases, the J end lost 0 bases, and 17 bases lay between the germline ends. The DNA for the CDR3 is TGTGCCAGCAGGAGCTATAGGACAGAACTGAACACTGAAGCTTTCTTT. Its translation: CASRSYRTELNTEAFF.

V usage is TRBV19 and J usage is TRBJ2-2; no clear D gene. CDR1 LNHDA and CDR2 SQIVND come from the germline V gene (reference sequence). V lost 3 bases and J lost 0, with 5 bases in between. The CDR3 length is 14 residues. The CDR3 coding sequence is TGTGCCAGTAGTATGGCCCCGAACACCGGGGAGCTGTTTTTT. Translating it yields CASSMAPNTGELFF.

This clone was seen more than once but under ten times. This rearrangement joins TRBV9 to TRBJ1-1; TRBD1 matches at 7 bases. Germline assignment: CDR1 SGDLS and CDR2 YYNGEE. With V trimmed by 4 bases and J by 0 bases, 6 bases remained unmatched. This CDR3 is built from 15 residues. CDR3: CASSLTGTVNTEAFF. DNA for the CDR3: TGTGCCAGCAGCCTTACCGGGACAGTGAACACTGAAGCTTTCTTT.